The 17 T cell receptor beta chains below all came from one sample that was sequenced in a study of vaccination effects on CD4 cells after COVID-19. Once cultured for roughly 10 days, the cells underwent separation to obtain CD4+ T cells. Participants each got two BNT162b2 or mRNA-1273 vaccine doses. What these receptors recognize is not known. Using immunoSEQ multiplex PCR, the repertoire was profiled, and TCRdb retains in-frame clones only, with some absent. The data contain some 69,000 clones, 73% of them seen just once; the ten biggest clones take up roughly 2%. The sample was CD4+ T cells from PBMCs cultured without peptide, taken after COVID-19 vaccination. These receptors were collected from a human donor who received a COVID-19 vaccine.

This clone was seen more than once but under ten times. V is TRBV7-9 and J is TRBJ1-5; D call uncertain. Deletions cut 3 bases from V and 4 bases from J, with 10 bases between. In germline, CDR1 is SEHNR, CDR2 FQNEAQ (reference sequence). This CDR3 comprises 14 residues. The CDR3 DNA is TGTGCCAGCAGCTTTCAAGGTGGTAATCAGCCCCAGCATTTT. It specifies CASSFQGGNQPQHF.

This clone was counted a few times. The V and J genes are TRBV2 and TRBJ1-3; D ambiguous. V lost 3 bases, J lost 0 bases, and 3 bases lay in between. The germline V gene encodes CDR1 SNHLY and CDR2 FYNNEI. The CDR3 has 13 amino acids. For the CDR3, the DNA is TGTGCCAGCAGTGAGGGCTCTGGAAACACCATATATTTT. It codes for CASSEGSGNTIYF.

The J gene is TRBJ2-3, the V gene TRBV27; D perhaps matches TRBD2 (6 bases). From germline, CDR1 is MNHEY and CDR2 SMNVEV (reference sequence). The V end lost 5 bases, the J end lost 6 bases, and 18 bases lay between the germline ends. The CDR3 sequence is 15 residues long. CDR3 in DNA: TGTGCCAGCAGTACACCCCGGGAGACCTGGGATACGCAGTATTTT. Translated: CASSTPRETWDTQYF.

The chain carries TRBV9 and TRBJ2-3; D possibly matches TRBD1 or TRBD2 (5 bases each). Germline V gives CDR1 SGDLS, CDR2 YYNGEE. Deletions cut 0 bases from V and 1 base from J, with 12 bases between. This CDR3 is built from 16 residues. The CDR3 DNA sequence: TGTGCCAGCAGCGTAGGAGGGGCGCTGGGCACAGATACGCAGTATTTT. As protein: CASSVGGALGTDTQYF.

CDR3: CATSVPKGGDDTQYF. The CDR3 region has the DNA TGTGCCACCAGTGTTCCGAAGGGGGGTGATGATACGCAGTATTTT. The V and J genes are TRBV24-1 and TRBJ2-3; D assignment may be TRBD1 or TRBD2 (6 bases each). The CDR3 consists of 15 residues. CDR1 KGHDR and CDR2 SFDVKD come from the germline V gene. V was clipped by 5 bases and J by 6 bases, with 17 bases between them.

The V gene is TRBV28, the J gene TRBJ2-7, with 9 bases lining up with TRBD2. The CDR3 sequence is 16 residues long. The V segment lost 5 bases and the J segment 4 bases; nucleotides outside the gene matches: 12. CDR1 MDHEN and CDR2 SYDVKM come from the germline V gene. CDR3 in amino acids: CASSLSSGGKPYEQYV. CDR3 bases: TGTGCCAGCAGTCTTAGTAGCGGGGGCAAGCCTTACGAGCAGTACGTC.

The CDR3 sequence: CASSYGWQSNQPQHF. CDR3 nucleotide sequence: TGTGCCAGCAGTTACGGTTGGCAGAGCAATCAGCCCCAGCATTTT. The chain employs TRBV6-6 and TRBJ1-5; no definite D call. The germline V gene encodes CDR1 MNHNY and CDR2 SVGAGI (reference sequence). The CDR3 sequence is 15 residues long. V dropped 2 bases and J dropped 1 base, with 9 bases sitting between them.

The chain is built from TRBV6-5 and TRBJ2-7; 9 bases agree with TRBD2. The V gene's germline CDR1 is MNHEY and CDR2 SVGAGI. The junction had 4 bases not matched to a gene; V was cut back by 2 bases and J by 2 bases. This CDR3 is built from 15 residues. The CDR3 bases are TGTGCCAGCAGTTACAAGCGGGGGGATGCCTACGAGCAGTACGTC. Amino acid sequence: CASSYKRGDAYEQYV.

The chain couples TRBV14 to TRBJ1-5; 9 bases fit TRBD1. Germline loops: CDR1 SGHDN, CDR2 FVKESK. V was pared by 4 bases and J by 7 bases, with 20 bases of the junction left unmatched. The CDR3 contains 19 residues. The CDR3 sequence is CASSREPGQGKEGKQPQHF. The DNA of the CDR3 is TGTGCCAGCAGCCGAGAACCGGGACAGGGAAAGGAGGGAAAACAGCCCCAGCATTTT. Full variable domain (missing parts from reference TRBV14 and TRBJ1-5): EAGVTQFPSHSVIEKGQTVTLRCDPISGHDNLYWYRRVMGKEIKFLLHFVKESKQDESGMPNNRFLAERTGGTYSTLKVQPAELEDSGVYFCASSREPGQGKEGKQPQHFGDGTRLSIL.

This sequence joins TRBV2 and TRBJ2-1, with 7 bases that match TRBD2. Germline assignment: CDR1 SNHLY and CDR2 FYNNEI. Trimming removed 2 bases from V and 9 bases from J; junction bases left unmatched: 10. The CDR3 is 15 residues long. CDR3 nucleotides: TGTGCCAGCAGTGAAAGGGCGGGAGAGAACAGTGAGCAGTTCTTC. Translating gives CASSERAGENSEQFF.

The rearrangement links TRBV18 to TRBJ2-7; a possible D gene is TRBD2 (6 bases). Between the trimmed V and J ends, which lost 3 bases and 6 bases, there was a span of 15 bases. The CDR3 covers 14 residues. Looked up from germline, CDR1 is KGHSH and CDR2 is LQKENI. The CDR3 sequence is CASSPGGLGLEQYV. The CDR3 DNA reads as TGTGCCAGCTCACCGGGGGGATTGGGCCTCGAGCAGTACGTC.

V is TRBV2 and J is TRBJ2-7; the D gene is possibly TRBD1 (6 bases). The CDR3 consists of 12 residues. Trimming took 7 bases from V and 6 from J, leaving 13 bases between them. The germline V gene encodes CDR1 SNHLY and CDR2 FYNNEI. CDR3 nucleotides: TGTGCCAGCAACCTGCCAGGGGTCGAGCAGTACGTC. Translation: CASNLPGVEQYV.

The rearrangement uses TRBV2 and TRBJ2-5, with 7 bases matching TRBD2. Germline-derived CDR1 and CDR2 are SNHLY and FYNNEI. The CDR3 contains 15 residues. Unmatched junction bases numbered 9, after V lost 3 bases and J lost 5 bases. In DNA form, the CDR3 reads TGTGCCAGCAGTGAGTTGAACGCCGGGAGGGAGACCCAGTACTTC. Translating it yields CASSELNAGRETQYF.

The V and J genes are TRBV7-9 and TRBJ2-7, with D possibly being TRBD1 or TRBD2 (5 bases each). The CDR3 covers 14 residues. Germline values: CDR1 SEHNR, CDR2 FQNEAQ (reference sequence). Between the trimmed V and J ends, which lost 5 bases and 5 bases, there was a span of 16 bases. CDR3 in DNA: TGTGCCAGCAGCCCCCGGGACGGGACGAACGAGCAGTACGTC. Translating gives CASSPRDGTNEQYV.

This chain connects TRBV24-1 to TRBJ1-5; D unresolved. Germline V lookup: CDR1 KGHDR, CDR2 SFDVKD. V gave up 2 bases and J gave up 2 bases, with 12 bases separating them. CDR3 length equals 16 residues. The CDR3 DNA reads TGTGCCACCAGTGATTCAAGTGAGGGTGGCAATCAGCCCCAGCATTTT. It codes for CATSDSSEGGNQPQHF.

This chain joins TRBV7-9 and TRBJ1-2; TRBD1 matches at 7 bases. Germline V gene lookup returns CDR1 SEHNR and CDR2 FQNEAQ (reference sequence). V lost 2 bases, J lost 5 bases, and 5 bases stayed unmatched. CDR3 length: 14 amino acids. CDR3 DNA sequence: TGTGCCAGCAGCTTAATACAGGGGACGTATGGCTACACCTTC. It translates to CASSLIQGTYGYTF.

The chain carries TRBV6-5 and TRBJ2-1, with D perhaps TRBD1 (5 bases). The CDR3 sequence is 15 residues long. V was shortened by 6 bases and J by 3 bases, with 15 bases between the two germline ends. The V gene's germline CDR1 is MNHEY and CDR2 SVGAGI. CDR3 protein: CASRTTGWGYNEQFF. CDR3 nucleotide sequence: TGTGCCAGCAGAACCACAGGATGGGGCTACAATGAGCAGTTCTTC.